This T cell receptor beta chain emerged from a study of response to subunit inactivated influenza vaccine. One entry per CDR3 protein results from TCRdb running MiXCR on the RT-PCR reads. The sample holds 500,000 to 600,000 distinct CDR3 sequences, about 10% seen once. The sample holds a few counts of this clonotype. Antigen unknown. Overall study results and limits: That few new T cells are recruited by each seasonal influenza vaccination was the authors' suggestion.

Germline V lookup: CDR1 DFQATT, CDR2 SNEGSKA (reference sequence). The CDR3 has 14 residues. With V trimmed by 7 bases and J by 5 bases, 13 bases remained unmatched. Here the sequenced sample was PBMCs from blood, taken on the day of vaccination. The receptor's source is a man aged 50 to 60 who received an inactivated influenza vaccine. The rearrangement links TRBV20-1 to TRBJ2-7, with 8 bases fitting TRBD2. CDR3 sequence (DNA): TGCAGTGTCAGTGGAGGACTAGCAACCGACGAGCAGTACTTC. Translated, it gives CSVSGGLATDEQYF.